Presented here are 21 T cell receptor beta chains from one specimen sequenced in a study of T cell responses to AZD1222 COVID-19 vaccine. Here immunoSEQ multiplex PCR was the method, and the copy in TCRdb shows in-frame clones only, minus some. Among roughly 150,000 clones listed, about 93% were seen once. The specimen comprised peripheral blood, sampled on day 0 of AZD1222 vaccination. The receptors were sampled from an adult in good health.

The chain recombines TRBV30 with TRBJ2-7; TRBD2 agrees at 10 bases. The germline CDR1 and CDR2 sequences are GTSNPN and SVGIG (reference sequence). CDR3 length: 15 residues. V shed 3 bases and J 2 bases; nucleotides not matched to a gene: 7. CDR3 amino acids: CAWSIGLAATYEQYF. CDR3 coding DNA: TGTGCCTGGAGCATCGGACTAGCGGCAACCTACGAGCAGTACTTC.

The J gene is TRBJ1-5, the V gene TRBV19; D call uncertain. The CDR3 totals 14 residues. CDR1 is LNHDA and CDR2 is SQIVND in the germline V gene (reference sequence). Trimming left V 3 bases short and J 1 base short, with 7 bases between. The CDR3 sequence: CASSILGSNQPQHF. The CDR3 region has the DNA TGTGCCAGTAGTATCCTCGGAAGCAATCAGCCCCAGCATTTT.

The rearrangement uses TRBV5-1 and TRBJ2-6, with TRBD1 matching over 10 bases. The CDR3 is 20 amino acids. Germline CDR1 SGHRS, CDR2 YFSETQ. V shed 2 bases, J shed 0 bases, and the junction held 11 bases outside the gene matches. The CDR3 region has the DNA TGCGCCAGCAGCTTCTTACCACGACAGGGGGCGAGCTCTGGGGCCAACGTCCTGACTTTC. This codes for CASSFLPRQGASSGANVLTF.

The J gene is TRBJ2-3, the V gene TRBV7-3; TRBD2 matches 11 bases. CDR1 and CDR2 (germline): SGHTA, FQGTGA. The ends lost 5 bases at V and 5 bases at J; junction bases unmatched: 12. This CDR3 is built from 17 residues. Here the CDR3 reads CASSPRPGLAEGDTQYF. Written as DNA, the CDR3 is TGTGCCAGCAGCCCCCGGCCGGGACTAGCGGAAGGAGATACGCAGTATTTT.

V gene TRBV12-5 combines with J gene TRBJ2-7, with 14 positions matching TRBD2. Losses at the gene ends were 4 bases for V and 3 bases for J; bases not matched to a gene: 8. CDR1 and CDR2 (germline): LGHNT, FRNRAP. The CDR3 length is 17 residues. CDR3 DNA sequence: TGTGCTAGTGGTTGGGGACTAGCGGGAGAGTTCTACTACGAGCAGTACTTC. The encoded protein is CASGWGLAGEFYYEQYF. The full variable domain, in which reference TRBV12-5 and TRBJ2-7 provide the parts outside the CDR3, is DARVTQTPRHKVTEMGQEVTMRCQPILGHNTVFWYRQTMMQGLELLAYFRNRAPLDDSGMPKDRFSAEMPDATLATLKIQPSEPRDSAVYFCASGWGLAGEFYYEQYFGPGTRLTVT.

V gene TRBV7-3 combines with J gene TRBJ1-5, with D unresolved. The germline V gene has CDR1 SGHTA and CDR2 FQGTGA. V was clipped by 8 bases and J by 2 bases, with 13 bases between them. The CDR3 sequence is 14 residues long. CDR3 bases: TGTGCCAGCCCCGGTAGGCATCGCAATCAGCCCCAGCATTTT. Translation gives CASPGRHRNQPQHF.

The chain links TRBV24-1 to TRBJ1-2, with D uncertain. Germline lookup yields CDR1 KGHDR and CDR2 SFDVKD. This CDR3 comprises 15 residues. Trimming shortened V by 4 bases and J by 4 bases, and 15 bases separated the two germline ends. In nucleotides, the CDR3 is TGTGCCACCAGTGAAGGCGCCGGATGGGGCTATGGCTACACCTTC. This translates into CATSEGAGWGYGYTF.

The V and J genes are TRBV7-9 and TRBJ1-4; D perhaps matches TRBD1 (6 bases). This CDR3 has 15 residues. Trimming pared 5 bases from V and 7 bases from J, leaving 17 bases between. Germline V gene lookup returns CDR1 SEHNR and CDR2 FQNEAQ (reference sequence). CDR3 bases: TGTGCCAGCAGCGCCCGACAGGACCTTATTGAAAAACTGTTTTTT. This gives the protein CASSARQDLIEKLFF. The full variable domain, in which reference TRBV7-9 and TRBJ1-4 provide the parts outside the CDR3, is DTGVSQNPRHKITKRGQNVTFRCDPISEHNRLYWYRQTLGQGPEFLTYFQNEAQLEKSRLLSDRFSAERPKGSFSTLEIQRTEQGDSAMYLCASSARQDLIEKLFFGSGTQLSVL.

V is TRBV5-3 and J is TRBJ1-6, with D tentatively TRBD1 (5 bases). TRBV5-3 is an open reading frame whose function is uncertain. Trimming removed 5 bases from V and 3 bases from J, with 12 bases in between. This CDR3 has 15 amino acids. The CDR3 region is CARRGEEHYNSPLHF. DNA for the CDR3: TGTGCCAGAAGAGGGGAGGAGCACTATAATTCACCCCTCCACTTT.

The chain's CDR3 is CASSHGTSGAPYEQYF. CDR3 coding DNA: TGTGCCAGCAGCCACGGGACTAGCGGGGCACCCTACGAGCAGTACTTC. The V gene is TRBV3-1 (or the pseudogene TRBV3-2), the J gene TRBJ2-7; 13 nucleotides match TRBD2. V shed 3 bases, J shed 2 bases, and the junction held 4 bases outside the gene matches. Germline values: CDR1 LGHDT, CDR2 YNNKEL (reference sequence). The CDR3 loop spans 16 amino acids.

This chain's CDR3 is CASSQVKAGRYEQYF. CDR3 in DNA: TGTGCCAGCAGCCAAGTTAAGGCAGGGAGGTACGAGCAGTACTTC. The genes are TRBV14 and TRBJ2-7; maybe TRBD2 (6 bases). V was clipped by 1 base and J by 4 bases, with 14 bases between them. The CDR3 totals 15 residues. CDR1 SGHDN and CDR2 FVKESK come from the germline V gene.

This clone was recorded only once. This same CDR3 is encoded by further DNA sequences in the sample. This chain connects TRBV27 to TRBJ2-7, with TRBD2 identical over 8 bases. The germline V gene has CDR1 MNHEY and CDR2 SMNVEV (reference sequence). This CDR3 spans 13 amino acids. V shed 5 bases and J 3 bases; nucleotides not matched to a gene: 3. The CDR3 DNA reads TGTGCCAGCAGTCTCAGCGGGAGCTACGAGCAGTACTTC. Its translation: CASSLSGSYEQYF.

The chain links TRBV5-1 to TRBJ2-3, with D possibly TRBD1 on 5 matching bases. With 0 bases removed from V and 5 bases from J, the gap between germline ends came to 13 bases. CDR3 length equals 15 residues. In germline, CDR1 is SGHRS, CDR2 YFSETQ. CDR3 amino acids: CASSLEGVRRDTQYF. In nucleotides, the CDR3 is TGCGCCAGCAGCTTGGAAGGGGTTCGAAGAGATACGCAGTATTTT. The full variable domain, with the rest looked up from reference TRBV5-1 and TRBJ2-3, is KAGVTQTPRYLIKTRGQQVTLSCSPISGHRSVSWYQQTPGQGLQFLFEYFSETQRNKGNFPGRFSGRQFSNSRSEMNVSTLELGDSALYLCASSLEGVRRDTQYFGPGTRLTVL.

This chain joins TRBV10-3 and TRBJ2-7; D unresolved. The CDR3 totals 13 residues. Looked up from germline, CDR1 is ENHRY and CDR2 is SYGVKD. Trimming took 7 bases from V and 0 from J, leaving 10 bases between them. The CDR3 sequence is CAIKAPSSYEQYF. The CDR3 nucleotides are TGTGCCATCAAAGCACCGAGCTCCTACGAGCAGTACTTC.

The table lists this clone with a few counts. The J gene is TRBJ1-1, the V gene TRBV6-4; no firm D call. Trimming took 1 base from V and 7 from J, leaving 10 bases between them. Looked up from germline, CDR1 is MRHNA and CDR2 is SNTAGT. The CDR3 totals 13 residues. In DNA, the CDR3 is TGTGCCAGCAGTGACTTCAGGACCGGTGAAGCTTTCTTT. Protein sequence: CASSDFRTGEAFF.

CDR3: CASSWTGGYEKLFF. CDR3 DNA sequence: TGCGCCAGCAGTTGGACAGGGGGCTATGAAAAACTGTTTTTT. V usage is TRBV10-2 and J usage is TRBJ1-4; 11 bases are shared with TRBD1. Germline V gene sequence: CDR1 WSHSY, CDR2 SAAADI. Trimming cost V 5 bases and J 6 bases; bases outside gene matches: 2. This CDR3 contains 14 residues.

The chain is built from TRBV28 and TRBJ1-2, with D possibly matching TRBD1 (5 bases). Germline loops: CDR1 MDHEN, CDR2 SYDVKM. Trimming took off 5 bases at V and 4 bases at J, with 11 bases between the two ends. There are 13 residues in the CDR3. The CDR3 DNA reads as TGTGCCAGCAGTCAGGGACTTTTCTATGGCTACACCTTC. Amino acid sequence: CASSQGLFYGYTF.

The rearrangement links TRBV5-4 to TRBJ2-7; D possibly uses TRBD1 or TRBD2 (5 bases each). The CDR3 is made up of 14 amino acids. The V and J ends lost 0 bases and 2 bases respectively, with 9 bases between them. The V gene's germline CDR1 is SGHNT and CDR2 YYREEE (reference sequence). This chain's CDR3 is CASSLAGTTYEQYF. As DNA, the CDR3 is TGTGCCAGCAGCTTGGCGGGGACCACCTACGAGCAGTACTTC.

The V gene is TRBV19, the J gene TRBJ1-2; 9 bases map to TRBD1. From germline, CDR1 is LNHDA and CDR2 SQIVND (reference sequence). CDR3 length equals 14 residues. V was clipped by 6 bases and J by 5 bases; unmatched bases: 7. The CDR3 loop reads CASRERTGVYGYTF. The CDR3 region has the DNA TGTGCCAGTAGAGAAAGGACAGGGGTATATGGCTACACCTTC.

This rearrangement joins TRBV20-1 to TRBJ2-7; D unresolved. With 3 bases removed from V and 1 base from J, the gap between germline ends came to 13 bases. The CDR3 totals 14 residues. Germline loops: CDR1 DFQATT, CDR2 SNEGSKA (reference sequence). DNA for the CDR3: TGCAGTGCTAGTTGGTCGGGCCGTTCCTACGAGCAGTACTTC. Its translation: CSASWSGRSYEQYF.

The chain recombines TRBV21-1 with TRBJ1-5; TRBD1, the D gene given by the table, was not confirmed from the DNA. TRBV21-1 is annotated as a pseudogene. This CDR3 is 13 amino acids long. Here the CDR3 DNA reads TGTGCCAGTATCGGGACACCTGATCAGCCCCAGCATTTT. Translation gives CASIGTPDQPQHF.